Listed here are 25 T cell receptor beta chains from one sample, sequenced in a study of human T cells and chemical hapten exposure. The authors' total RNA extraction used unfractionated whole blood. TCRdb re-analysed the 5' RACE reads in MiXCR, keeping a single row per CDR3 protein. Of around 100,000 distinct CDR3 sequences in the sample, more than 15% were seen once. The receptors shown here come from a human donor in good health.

CDR3 nucleotide sequence: TGCGCCAGCAGTGTGGCTAGCGGAAACACCGGGGAGCTGTTTTTT. Its protein is CASSVASGNTGELFF. This chain joins TRBV10-1 and TRBJ2-2; 7 bases fit TRBD2. The CDR3 length is 15 residues. Trimming cost V 4 bases and J 2 bases; bases outside gene matches: 4. Germline V gene lookup returns CDR1 WNHNN and CDR2 SYGVQD (reference sequence).

The CDR3 protein is CASSPEGVGTEAFF. CDR3 coding DNA: TGCGCCAGCAGCCCCGAGGGGGTCGGCACTGAAGCTTTCTTT. The J gene is TRBJ1-1, the V gene TRBV5-1; possibly TRBD1 for D (6 bases). Germline V gene sequence: CDR1 SGHRS, CDR2 YFSETQ. Trimming took off 4 bases at V and 4 bases at J, with 14 bases between the two ends. The CDR3 spans 14 residues.

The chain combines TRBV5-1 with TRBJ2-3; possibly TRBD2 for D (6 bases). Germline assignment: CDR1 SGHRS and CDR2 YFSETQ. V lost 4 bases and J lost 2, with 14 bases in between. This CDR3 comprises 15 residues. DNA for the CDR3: TGCGCCAGCAGCACCGGGGACTCCAACACAGATACGCAGTATTTT. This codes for CASSTGDSNTDTQYF.

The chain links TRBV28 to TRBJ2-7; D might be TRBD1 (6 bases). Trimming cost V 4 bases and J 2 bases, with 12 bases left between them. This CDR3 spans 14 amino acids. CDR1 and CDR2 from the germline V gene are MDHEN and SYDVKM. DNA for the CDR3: TGTGCCAGCAGTTCTTGGACAGTTACCTACGAGCAGTACTTC. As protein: CASSSWTVTYEQYF.

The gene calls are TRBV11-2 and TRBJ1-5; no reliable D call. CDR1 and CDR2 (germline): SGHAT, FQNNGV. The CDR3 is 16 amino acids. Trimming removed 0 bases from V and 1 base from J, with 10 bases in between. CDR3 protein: CASSLDRGLSNQPQHF. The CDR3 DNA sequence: TGTGCCAGCAGCTTAGATAGAGGGTTGAGCAATCAGCCCCAGCATTTT.

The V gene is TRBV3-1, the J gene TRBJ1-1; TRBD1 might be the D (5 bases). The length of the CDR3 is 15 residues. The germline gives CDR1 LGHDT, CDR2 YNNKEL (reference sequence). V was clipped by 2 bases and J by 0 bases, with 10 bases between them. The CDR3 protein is CASSQQGLLNTEAFF. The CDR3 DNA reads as TGTGCCAGCAGCCAACAGGGACTCCTGAACACTGAAGCTTTCTTT.

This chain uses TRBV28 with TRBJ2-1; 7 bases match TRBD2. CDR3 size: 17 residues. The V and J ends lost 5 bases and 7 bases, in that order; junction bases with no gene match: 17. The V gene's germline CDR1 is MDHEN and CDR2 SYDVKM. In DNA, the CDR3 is TGTGCCAGCAGTGCCCCCCTGGGCGGGAGTAATAGTAATGAGCAGTTCTTC. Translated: CASSAPLGGSNSNEQFF.

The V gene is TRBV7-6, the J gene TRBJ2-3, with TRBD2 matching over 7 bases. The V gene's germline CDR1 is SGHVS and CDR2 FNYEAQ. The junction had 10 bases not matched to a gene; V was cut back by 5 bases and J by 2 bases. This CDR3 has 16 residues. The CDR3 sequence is CASSPTSGINTDTQYF. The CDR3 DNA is TGTGCCAGCAGCCCTACAAGCGGGATAAACACAGATACGCAGTATTTT.

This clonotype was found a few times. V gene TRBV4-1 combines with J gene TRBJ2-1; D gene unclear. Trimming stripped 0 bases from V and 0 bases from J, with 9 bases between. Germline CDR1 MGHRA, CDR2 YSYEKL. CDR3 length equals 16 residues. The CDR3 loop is CASSQDWVSSYNEQFF. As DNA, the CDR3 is TGCGCCAGCAGCCAAGATTGGGTAAGCTCCTACAATGAGCAGTTCTTC.

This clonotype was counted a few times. The CDR3 DNA reads TGTGCCAGCAGTCCCCAAAACCGGGACAGTCAGTACTTC. Its protein product is CASSPQNRDSQYF. V gene TRBV6-5 combines with J gene TRBJ2-7; TRBD1 aligns across 7 bases. Germline loops: CDR1 MNHEY, CDR2 SVGAGI. V lost 5 bases and J lost 10; bases outside the gene matches: 11. CDR3 length: 13 amino acids.

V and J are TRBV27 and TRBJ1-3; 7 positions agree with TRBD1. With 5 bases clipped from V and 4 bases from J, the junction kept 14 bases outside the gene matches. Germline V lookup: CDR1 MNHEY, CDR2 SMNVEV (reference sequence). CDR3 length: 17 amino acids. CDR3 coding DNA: TGTGCCAGCAGTCCCGGTGGATGGACAGGTTCGGGAAACACCATATATTTT. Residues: CASSPGGWTGSGNTIYF.

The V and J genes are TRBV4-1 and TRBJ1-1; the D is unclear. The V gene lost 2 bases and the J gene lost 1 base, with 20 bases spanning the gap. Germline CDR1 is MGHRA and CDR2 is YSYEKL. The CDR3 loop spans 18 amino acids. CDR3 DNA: TGCGCCAGCAGCCAACCCCCCAGGACTGTCCGGGCGAACACTGAAGCTTTCTTT. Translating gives CASSQPPRTVRANTEAFF.

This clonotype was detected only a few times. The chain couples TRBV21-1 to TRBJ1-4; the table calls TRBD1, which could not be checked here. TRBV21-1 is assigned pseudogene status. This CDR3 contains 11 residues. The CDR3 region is CASPKQGPLFF. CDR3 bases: TGTGCCAGCCCTAAGCAGGGGCCGCTGTTTTTT.

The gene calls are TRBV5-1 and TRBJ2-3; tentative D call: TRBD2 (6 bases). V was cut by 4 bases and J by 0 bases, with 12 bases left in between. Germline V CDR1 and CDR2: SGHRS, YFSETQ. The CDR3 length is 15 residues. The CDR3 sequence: CASSQDYQSTDTQYF. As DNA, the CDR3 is TGCGCCAGCAGCCAGGACTATCAAAGCACAGATACGCAGTATTTT.

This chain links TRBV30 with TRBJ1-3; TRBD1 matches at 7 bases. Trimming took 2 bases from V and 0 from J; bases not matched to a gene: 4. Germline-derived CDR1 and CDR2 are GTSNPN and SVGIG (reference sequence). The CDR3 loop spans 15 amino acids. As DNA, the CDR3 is TGTGCCTGGAGTAAGGGGGCAAACTCTGGAAACACCATATATTTT. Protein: CAWSKGANSGNTIYF.

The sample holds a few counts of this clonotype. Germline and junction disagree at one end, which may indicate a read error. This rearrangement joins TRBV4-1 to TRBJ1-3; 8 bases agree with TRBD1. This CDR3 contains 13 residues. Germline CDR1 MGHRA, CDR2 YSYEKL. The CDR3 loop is CASSPVQGARGGW. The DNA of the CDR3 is TGCGCCAGCAGCCCAGTCCAGGGGGCGAGGGGTGGATGG.

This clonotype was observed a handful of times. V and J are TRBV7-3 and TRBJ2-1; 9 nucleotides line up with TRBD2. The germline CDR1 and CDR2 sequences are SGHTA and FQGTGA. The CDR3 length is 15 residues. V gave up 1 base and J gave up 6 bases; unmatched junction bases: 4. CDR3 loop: CASSLSSGRRNEQFF. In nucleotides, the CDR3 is TGTGCCAGCAGCTTAAGCAGCGGGAGGCGCAATGAGCAGTTCTTC.

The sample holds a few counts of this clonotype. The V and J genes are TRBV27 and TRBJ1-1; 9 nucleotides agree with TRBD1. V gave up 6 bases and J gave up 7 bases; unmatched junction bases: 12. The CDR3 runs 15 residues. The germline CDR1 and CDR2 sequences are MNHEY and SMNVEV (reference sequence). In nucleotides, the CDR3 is TGTGCCAGCAGGACTCCGGGACAGGGAAATAATGAAGCTTTCTTT. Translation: CASRTPGQGNNEAFF.

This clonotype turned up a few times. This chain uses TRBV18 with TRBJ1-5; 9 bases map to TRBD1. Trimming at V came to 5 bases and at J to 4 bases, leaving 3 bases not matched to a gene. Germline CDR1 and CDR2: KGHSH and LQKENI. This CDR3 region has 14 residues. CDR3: CASSAGQGNQPQHF. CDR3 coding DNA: TGTGCCAGCTCAGCGGGACAGGGAAATCAGCCCCAGCATTTT.

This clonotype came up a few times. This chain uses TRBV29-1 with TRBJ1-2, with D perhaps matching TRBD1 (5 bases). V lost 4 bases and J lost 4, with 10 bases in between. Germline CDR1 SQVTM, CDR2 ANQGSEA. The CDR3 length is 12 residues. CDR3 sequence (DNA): TGCAGCGTTGCAGGGAATTCCTATGGCTACACCTTC. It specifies CSVAGNSYGYTF.

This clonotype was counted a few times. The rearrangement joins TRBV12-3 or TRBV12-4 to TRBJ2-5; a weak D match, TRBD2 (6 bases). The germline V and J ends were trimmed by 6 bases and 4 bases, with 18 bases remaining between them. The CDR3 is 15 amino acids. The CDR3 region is CASSHSGRGGETQYF. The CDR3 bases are TGTGCCAGCAGCCACTCCGGGAGAGGAGGAGAGACCCAGTACTTC.

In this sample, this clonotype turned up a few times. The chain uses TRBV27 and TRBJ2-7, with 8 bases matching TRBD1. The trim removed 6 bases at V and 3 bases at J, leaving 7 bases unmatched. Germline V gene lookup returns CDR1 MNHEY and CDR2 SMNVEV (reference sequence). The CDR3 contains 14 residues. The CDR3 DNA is TGTGCCAGCAGGGATCCAGGGGGCAGCTACGAGCAGTACTTC. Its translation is CASRDPGGSYEQYF.

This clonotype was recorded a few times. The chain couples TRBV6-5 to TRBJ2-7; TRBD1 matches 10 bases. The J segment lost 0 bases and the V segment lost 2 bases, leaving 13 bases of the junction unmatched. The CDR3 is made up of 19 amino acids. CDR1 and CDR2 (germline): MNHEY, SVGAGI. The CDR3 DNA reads TGTGCCAGCAGTTACGGTATTCCGGGACAGGGGCCCGTCTCCTACGAGCAGTACTTC. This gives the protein CASSYGIPGQGPVSYEQYF.

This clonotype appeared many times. The CDR3 protein is CAISDAGDTGELFF. The CDR3 bases are TGTGCCATCAGTGATGCGGGAGACACCGGGGAGCTGTTTTTT. V is TRBV10-3 and J is TRBJ2-2, with 7 bases that match TRBD2. The V gene's germline CDR1 is ENHRY and CDR2 SYGVKD. This CDR3 is 14 amino acids long. V shed 3 bases and J 3 bases; nucleotides not matched to a gene: 1.

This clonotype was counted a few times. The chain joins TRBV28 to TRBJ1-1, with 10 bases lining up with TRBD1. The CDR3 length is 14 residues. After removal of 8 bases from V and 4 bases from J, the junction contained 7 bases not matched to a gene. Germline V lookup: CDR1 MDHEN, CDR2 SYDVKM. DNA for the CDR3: TGTGCCAGCCGGGACAGGGGAACGACCACTGAAGCTTTCTTT. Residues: CASRDRGTTTEAFF.